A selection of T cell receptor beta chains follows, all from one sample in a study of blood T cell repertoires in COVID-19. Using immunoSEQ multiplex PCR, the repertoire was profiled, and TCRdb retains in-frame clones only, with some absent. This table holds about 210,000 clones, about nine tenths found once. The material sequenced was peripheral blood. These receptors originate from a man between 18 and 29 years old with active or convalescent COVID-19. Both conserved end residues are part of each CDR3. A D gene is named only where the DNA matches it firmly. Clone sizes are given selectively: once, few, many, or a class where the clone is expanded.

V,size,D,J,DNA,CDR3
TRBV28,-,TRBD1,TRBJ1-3,TGTGCCAGCAGATCATACACAGGGGGCCTAATGAGCTCTGGAAACACCATATATTTT,CASRSYTGGLMSSGNTIYF
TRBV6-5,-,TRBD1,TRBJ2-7,TGTGCCAGCAACAGGGGTCCCTCCTACGAGCAGTACTTC,CASNRGPSYEQYF
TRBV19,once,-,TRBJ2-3,TGTGCCAGTAGTATAGACCAGTCGGATACGCAGTATTTT,CASSIDQSDTQYF
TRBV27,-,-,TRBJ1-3,TGTGCCAGCAGTCCAAGAGGGCGGGGGGGCGGAAACACCATATATTTT,CASSPRGRGGGNTIYF
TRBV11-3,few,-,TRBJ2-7,TGTGCCAGCAGCCCTAGTCGTACATCGGGCGAGCAGTACTTC,CASSPSRTSGEQYF
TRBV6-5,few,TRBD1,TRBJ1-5,TGTGCCAGCAGTCGGCCGGGACAGGGAACTCAGCCCCAGCATTTT,CASSRPGQGTQPQHF
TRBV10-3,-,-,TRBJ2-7,TGTGCCATCAGTGACCCCGCCGATGGAGGGAGCTCCTACGAGCAGTACTTC,CAISDPADGGSSYEQYF
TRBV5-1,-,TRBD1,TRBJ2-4,TGCGCCAGCAGGATACCCCCGATATCGGGACAGGAAAACATTCAGTACTTC,CASRIPPISGQENIQYF
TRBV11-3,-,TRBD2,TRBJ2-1,TGTGCCAGCAGCAGGACTAGTGCATCCAATGAGCAGTTCTTC,CASSRTSASNEQFF
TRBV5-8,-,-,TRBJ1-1,TGTGCCAGCAACCCGTATGGGGAGATGAACACTGAAGCTTTCTTT,CASNPYGEMNTEAFF
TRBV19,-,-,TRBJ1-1,TGTGCCAGTAGTGTAGAACAGGGAAATACTGAAGCTTTCTTT,CASSVEQGNTEAFF
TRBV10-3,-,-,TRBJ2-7,TGTGCCATCAGTGAGTTTCGCGGCTACGAGCAGTACTTC,CAISEFRGYEQYF
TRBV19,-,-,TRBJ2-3,TGTGCCAGTAGTGTGGGAGTAGGGGATACGCAGTATTTT,CASSVGVGDTQYF
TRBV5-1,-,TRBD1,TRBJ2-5,TGCGCCAGCGAATTAGGGGACAGGGGTGTGGAGACCCAGTACTTC,CASELGDRGVETQYF
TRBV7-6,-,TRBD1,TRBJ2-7,TGTGCCAGCAGCCTACGACAGGGGAGTTACGAGCAGTACTTC,CASSLRQGSYEQYF
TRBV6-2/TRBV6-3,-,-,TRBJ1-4,TGTGCCAGCAGTCCCGGGGGGACACCAACTTCTGCAACTAATGAAAAACTGTTTTTT,CASSPGGTPTSATNEKLFF
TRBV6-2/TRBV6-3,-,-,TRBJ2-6,TGTGCCAGCAGCCTAAACAGGGCTGGGGCCAACGTCCTGACTTTC,CASSLNRAGANVLTF
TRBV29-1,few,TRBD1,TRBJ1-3,TGCAGCGTTGGCGTCAGGGGGCCAGGAAACACCATATATTTT,CSVGVRGPGNTIYF
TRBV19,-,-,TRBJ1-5,TGTGCCAGTAGCGTGACATCGTTTCAGCCCCAGCATTTT,CASSVTSFQPQHF
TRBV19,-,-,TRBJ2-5,TGTGCCAGTAGTGGACACCCAATCGAGACCCAGTACTTC,CASSGHPIETQYF
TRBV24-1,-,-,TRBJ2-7,TGTGCCACCAGTCTCCAGTCTTCCTACGAGCAGTACTTC,CATSLQSSYEQYF
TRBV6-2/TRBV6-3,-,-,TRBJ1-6,TGTGCCAGCAGTTACCCCGGCAGGGCGAATTCACCCCTCCACTTT,CASSYPGRANSPLHF
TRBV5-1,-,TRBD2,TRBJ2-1,TGCGCCAGCAGTATCCTAGCGGGAGGGGAGAATGAGCAGTTCTTC,CASSILAGGENEQFF
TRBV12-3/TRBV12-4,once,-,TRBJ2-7,TGTGCCAGCAGTTTGGGGCAGCGCTACGAGCAGTACTTC,CASSLGQRYEQYF
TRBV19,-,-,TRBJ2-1,TGTGCCTCCAGCGGACTACTTTACAATGAGCAGTTCTTC,CASSGLLYNEQFF
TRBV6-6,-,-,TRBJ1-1,TGTGCCAGCAGTTGGTCAGAGAACACTGAAGCTTTCTTT,CASSWSENTEAFF
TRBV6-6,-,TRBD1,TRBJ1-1,TGTGCCAGCAGTTGGGACAGGGAGGCTACTGAAGCTTTCTTT,CASSWDREATEAFF
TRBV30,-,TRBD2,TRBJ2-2,TGTGCCTGGAGAATAGCGGGGGGCACCGGGGAGCTGTTTTTT,CAWRIAGGTGELFF
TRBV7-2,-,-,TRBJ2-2,TGTGCCAGCAGCAGCACCGGGACCGGGGAGCTGTTTTTT,CASSSTGTGELFF
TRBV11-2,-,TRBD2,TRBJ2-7,TGTGCCAGCAGCCGGACTAGCGGGACCTCCTACGAGCAGTACTTC,CASSRTSGTSYEQYF
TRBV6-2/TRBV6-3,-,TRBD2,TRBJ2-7,TGTGCCAGCAGGCCTAGCGGGAGAACCTACGAGCAGTACTTC,CASRPSGRTYEQYF
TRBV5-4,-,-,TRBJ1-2,TGTGCCAGCAGCCTTGTTGATACGGATGGCTACACCTTC,CASSLVDTDGYTF
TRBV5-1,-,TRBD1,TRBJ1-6,TGCGCCAGCAGCTTGGGAACGGGACAGGGGATATCACCCCTCCACTTT,CASSLGTGQGISPLHF
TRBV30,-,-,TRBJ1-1,TGTGCCTGGAGCGACAGACCGAACACTGAAGCTTTCTTT,CAWSDRPNTEAFF
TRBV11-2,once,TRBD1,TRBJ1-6,TGTGCCAGCAGCTTGGCCGGGACAGAGGATTCACCCCTCCACTTT,CASSLAGTEDSPLHF
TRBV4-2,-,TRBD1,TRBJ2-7,TGTGCCAGCAGCCAACAGACAGGGGCGGGCTCCTACGAGCAGTACTTC,CASSQQTGAGSYEQYF
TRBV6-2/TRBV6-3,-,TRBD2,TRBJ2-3,TGTGCCAGCAGTCCCGCGGGTGCTAGCGGACGCACAGATACGCAGTATTTT,CASSPAGASGRTDTQYF